The 27 T cell receptor beta chains reported below all come from one sample, sequenced in a study of blood T cell repertoires in COVID-19. The assay was immunoSEQ multiplex PCR, and TCRdb's table has in-frame clones only and misses some. The table shows 80,000 to 90,000 clones, with roughly four fifths occurring only once. Input material: peripheral blood. These receptors all stem from a woman aged 80 or older with acute or convalescent COVID-19.

The chain combines TRBV27 with TRBJ2-1; D is possibly TRBD2 (5 bases). V shed 6 bases and J shed 4 bases, with 19 bases lying between them. This CDR3 is 16 amino acids long. CDR1 is MNHEY, CDR2 SMNVEV, per germline (reference sequence). The CDR3 is CASREYPGGLYNEQFF. In nucleotides, the CDR3 is TGTGCCAGCAGGGAGTATCCCGGCGGGCTTTACAATGAGCAGTTCTTC.

This chain connects TRBV9 to TRBJ1-6; possible D gene TRBD1, 5 bases. This CDR3 comprises 14 residues. CDR1 is SGDLS and CDR2 is YYNGEE in the germline V gene. V lost 4 bases to trimming and J lost 9 bases, with 14 bases between them. CDR3 DNA sequence: TGTGCCAGCAGCCCAGCGGGGGGACGTTCACCCCTCCACTTT. Its translation: CASSPAGGRSPLHF.

The chain joins TRBV6-5 to TRBJ2-5; 9 nucleotides line up with TRBD2. Germline V gene data show CDR1 as MNHEY and CDR2 as SVGAGI. CDR3 length: 16 amino acids. The J segment lost 5 bases and the V segment lost 0 bases, leaving 7 bases of the junction unmatched. This CDR3 reads CASSYSASGVWETQYF. The CDR3, as DNA: TGTGCCAGCAGTTACTCGGCTAGCGGGGTATGGGAGACCCAGTACTTC.

The chain has TRBV21-1 and TRBJ1-4. TRBV21-1 is marked as a pseudogene. The CDR3 is 14 residues long. This chain's CDR3 is CASSSGVRDEKLFF. The DNA of the CDR3 is TGTGCCAGCAGCAGTGGAGTGAGAGATGAAAAACTGTTTTTT.

J is TRBJ2-3 and V is TRBV19; 7 bases map to TRBD1. The germline V gene has CDR1 LNHDA and CDR2 SQIVND (reference sequence). V trimming: 4 bases; J trimming: 5 bases; junction bases outside the gene matches: 6. The CDR3 has 14 amino acids. CDR3 in amino acids: CASSRATGRDTQYF. CDR3 DNA: TGTGCCAGTAGTAGAGCGACAGGGAGAGATACGCAGTATTTT.

This clone came up once. The genes are TRBV5-4 and TRBJ1-2, with a possible D match to TRBD1 (6 bases). The CDR3 is 15 amino acids. Germline CDR1 is SGHNT and CDR2 is YYREEE (reference sequence). Between the trimmed V and J ends, which lost 2 bases and 0 bases, there was a span of 11 bases. The CDR3 reads CASSLGGDSNYGYTF. CDR3 DNA: TGTGCCAGCAGCTTAGGGGGGGATTCTAACTATGGCTACACCTTC.

The rearrangement uses TRBV27 and TRBJ1-4; possible D gene TRBD1, 5 bases. This CDR3 has 15 amino acids. V was trimmed by 5 bases and J by 7 bases, leaving 17 bases between them. Germline V gene data show CDR1 as MNHEY and CDR2 as SMNVEV (reference sequence). The CDR3 here is CASSPRGGRAEKLFF. DNA for the CDR3: TGTGCCAGCAGTCCGCGCGGGGGTCGGGCTGAAAAACTGTTTTTT.

The chain combines TRBV18 with TRBJ1-4, with D possibly being TRBD1 (6 bases). The CDR3 sequence is 14 residues long. Trimming cost V 6 bases and J 5 bases, with 13 bases left between them. Germline values: CDR1 KGHSH, CDR2 LQKENI. The CDR3 reads CASSLGQRNEKLFF. The CDR3, as DNA: TGTGCCAGCTCGCTAGGACAGAGAAATGAAAAACTGTTTTTT.

The chain links TRBV5-4 to TRBJ1-2; the D gene is possibly TRBD1 (6 bases). V lost 3 bases and J lost 3, with 12 bases in between. This CDR3 is built from 14 residues. CDR1 is SGHNT, CDR2 YYREEE, per germline (reference sequence). For the CDR3, the DNA is TGTGCCAGCAGCTCTCAGGGGTTGGACTATGGCTACACCTTC. Protein: CASSSQGLDYGYTF. Combining the CDR3 with reference TRBV5-4 and TRBJ1-2 gives the whole variable domain ETGVTQSPTHLIKTRGQQVTLRCSSQSGHNTVSWYQQALGQGPQFIFQYYREEENGRGNFPPRFSGLQFPNYSSELNVNALELDDSALYLCASSSQGLDYGYTFGSGTRLTVV.

This chain joins TRBV19 and TRBJ2-6, with 10 bases identical to TRBD2. The CDR3 has 18 residues. CDR1 and CDR2 (germline): LNHDA, SQIVND (reference sequence). The ends lost 9 bases at V and 0 bases at J; junction bases unmatched: 11. The chain's CDR3 is CARGLAGVISSGANVLTF. Here the CDR3 DNA reads TGTGCCAGGGGGCTAGCGGGGGTGATAAGCTCTGGGGCCAACGTCCTGACTTTC.

V gene TRBV6-5 combines with J gene TRBJ2-3; 7 nucleotides line up with TRBD2. CDR1 is MNHEY and CDR2 is SVGAGI in the germline V gene. This CDR3 has 15 amino acids. V lost 10 bases, J lost 2 bases, and 12 bases stayed unmatched. CDR3 protein: CATRSGTIYTDTQYF. In DNA, the CDR3 is TGTGCCACACGATCCGGGACTATATACACAGATACGCAGTATTTT.

V is TRBV28 and J is TRBJ1-1; 7 bases line up with TRBD1. The CDR3 is 14 residues long. The V and J ends lost 4 bases and 0 bases, in that order; junction bases with no gene match: 2. The germline CDR1 and CDR2 sequences are MDHEN and SYDVKM. CDR3: CASSSTGVNTEAFF. The CDR3 bases are TGTGCCAGCAGTTCCACAGGGGTGAACACTGAAGCTTTCTTT.

V is TRBV10-3 and J is TRBJ1-1, with 11 bases matching TRBD1. With V trimmed by 3 bases and J by 4 bases, 10 bases remained unmatched. Per germline, CDR1 ENHRY and CDR2 SYGVKD. This CDR3 region has 17 residues. In nucleotides, the CDR3 is TGTGCCATCAGTGAATTAAGCGGGACAGGGGGAGGCACTGAAGCTTTCTTT. It yields the protein CAISELSGTGGGTEAFF.

The chain combines TRBV19 with TRBJ2-5; a possible D gene is TRBD2 (5 bases). Germline V gene data show CDR1 as LNHDA and CDR2 as SQIVND (reference sequence). Trimming stripped 7 bases from V and 7 bases from J, with 13 bases between. This CDR3 comprises 12 residues. The CDR3 loop reads CASKDVRGTQYF. Here the CDR3 DNA reads TGTGCCAGTAAGGATGTCCGGGGGACCCAGTACTTC.

This clone appeared a single time. The V call is TRBV19, the J call TRBJ1-3; 9 bases are a match to TRBD1. Trimming removed 6 bases from V and 8 bases from J; junction bases left unmatched: 8. This CDR3 is built from 14 residues. Germline V lookup: CDR1 LNHDA, CDR2 SQIVND (reference sequence). The CDR3 is CASRTGTGFDTIYF. Here the CDR3 DNA reads TGTGCCAGTAGGACCGGGACAGGGTTCGACACCATATATTTT.

The V gene is TRBV3-1 (or the pseudogene TRBV3-2), the J gene TRBJ1-6; D is possibly TRBD1 (5 bases). V lost 3 bases and J lost 9, with 18 bases in between. The CDR3 is 16 amino acids. Germline V lookup: CDR1 LGHDT, CDR2 YNNKEL (reference sequence). The CDR3 is CASSHGGGRDLSPLHF. The CDR3 DNA reads TGTGCCAGCAGCCATGGCGGGGGGAGGGACCTTTCACCCCTCCACTTT.

V usage is TRBV13 and J usage is TRBJ2-2, with TRBD2 identical over 13 bases. From germline, CDR1 is PRHDT and CDR2 FYEKMQ (reference sequence). Unmatched junction bases numbered 1, after V lost 6 bases and J lost 3 bases. There are 15 residues in the CDR3. The CDR3 loop is CASRLAGGYTGELFF. The CDR3, as DNA: TGTGCCAGCAGACTAGCGGGAGGGTACACCGGGGAGCTGTTTTTT.

This clone was observed a handful of times. This chain links TRBV7-9 with TRBJ2-7; 7 positions agree with TRBD1. Germline CDR1 and CDR2: SEHNR and FQNEAQ (reference sequence). The CDR3 length is 13 residues. V lost 1 base to trimming and J lost 4 bases; unmatched junction nucleotides: 1. CDR3 in DNA: TGTGCCAGCAGCTTAGGGGACAGTTACGAGCAGTACTTC. Amino acids: CASSLGDSYEQYF.

V and J are TRBV12-3 or TRBV12-4 and TRBJ2-1; no definite D call. Trimming shortened V by 2 bases and J by 16 bases, and 18 bases separated the two germline ends. The CDR3 totals 13 residues. The CDR3 spells CASSLRPGGPSFF. The CDR3 region has the DNA TGTGCCAGCAGTTTACGCCCCGGCGGCCCTTCTTTCTTC.

V gene TRBV7-2 combines with J gene TRBJ1-1; 7 bases line up with TRBD1. Trimming took 3 bases from V and 5 from J; bases not matched to a gene: 6. The CDR3 spans 14 residues. Germline lookup yields CDR1 SGHTA and CDR2 FQGNSA. The CDR3 DNA is TGTGCCAGCAGCTTCTCAAGGGGGCGAACTGAAGCTTTCTTT. This translates into CASSFSRGRTEAFF.

The CDR3 coding sequence is TGTGCCAGCAGGCCTGGTAGGGGGGAGACCCAGTACTTC. Translated: CASRPGRGETQYF. This chain uses TRBV12-3 or TRBV12-4 with TRBJ2-5; possible D gene TRBD1, 6 bases. Trimming took 6 bases from V and 5 from J, leaving 13 bases between them. The CDR3 loop spans 13 amino acids.

The V and J genes are TRBV7-9 and TRBJ2-5, with TRBD2 as a possible D gene (5 bases). V dropped 1 base and J dropped 5 bases, with 17 bases sitting between them. Germline values: CDR1 SEHNR, CDR2 FQNEAQ (reference sequence). The CDR3 loop spans 16 amino acids. The CDR3 loop is CASSLDIVASGETQYF. Written as DNA, the CDR3 is TGTGCCAGCAGCTTAGATATCGTAGCGTCTGGGGAGACCCAGTACTTC. The complete variable domain, with remaining parts taken from reference TRBV7-9 and TRBJ2-5, reads DTGVSQNPRHKITKRGQNVTFRCDPISEHNRLYWYRQTLGQGPEFLTYFQNEAQLEKSRLLSDRFSAERPKGSFSTLEIQRTEQGDSAMYLCASSLDIVASGETQYFGPGTRLLVL.

V gene TRBV15 combines with J gene TRBJ1-2; 12 bases map to TRBD1. Germline lookup yields CDR1 LNHNV and CDR2 YYDKDF (reference sequence). V gave up 5 bases and J gave up 2 bases; unmatched junction bases: 3. CDR3 size: 15 residues. CDR3 nucleotide sequence: TGTGCCACCAGCGGCGGGACAGGGGGCAACTATGGCTACACCTTC. Its translation: CATSGGTGGNYGYTF.

This sequence joins TRBV5-1 and TRBJ1-2, with D uncertain. Germline loops: CDR1 SGHRS, CDR2 YFSETQ. The CDR3 runs to 13 residues. V lost 3 bases, J lost 3 bases, and 9 bases lay in between. The CDR3 sequence is CASSSHGDYGYTF. The CDR3 DNA follows: TGCGCCAGCAGCTCTCACGGGGACTATGGCTACACCTTC.

The genes are TRBV6-6 and TRBJ1-5; 7 bases map to TRBD1. Unmatched junction bases numbered 10, after V lost 7 bases and J lost 4 bases. Germline V CDR1 and CDR2: MNHNY, SVGAGI (reference sequence). The CDR3 is 15 amino acids. The CDR3 loop is CASTQGGTANQPQHF. CDR3 DNA: TGTGCCAGCACCCAAGGGGGGACAGCTAATCAGCCCCAGCATTTT.

The rearrangement joins TRBV20-1 to TRBJ2-7, with TRBD1 matching 7 bases. This CDR3 spans 11 amino acids. CDR1 and CDR2 (germline): DFQATT, SNEGSKA (reference sequence). J gave up 8 bases and V 5 bases, and 6 bases lay outside the gene matches. The CDR3 is CSALGTDKQYF. CDR3 nucleotides: TGCAGTGCTCTAGGGACAGATAAGCAGTACTTC.

The rearrangement links TRBV10-2 to TRBJ2-1; 7 nucleotides match TRBD1. Per the germline V gene, CDR1 is WSHSY and CDR2 is SAAADI. The CDR3 runs to 15 residues. With 6 bases clipped from V and 4 bases from J, the junction kept 9 bases outside the gene matches. The CDR3 spells CASRRGQKQYNEQFF. The DNA of the CDR3 is TGCGCCAGCAGACGGGGACAGAAACAATACAATGAGCAGTTCTTC.